The 27 T cell receptor beta chains listed next were all sequenced from one sample in a study of blood T cell repertoires in COVID-19. Method: immunoSEQ multiplex PCR; TCRdb's copy keeps in-frame clones and lacks some. The sample lists over 100,000 clones; approximately 82% were seen once. The specimen sequenced was peripheral blood. These receptors were taken from an elderly woman with active or convalescent COVID-19.

The chain employs TRBV5-1 and TRBJ1-1; D is ambiguous. There are 14 residues in the CDR3. V was cut by 6 bases and J by 4 bases, with 16 bases left in between. Germline V lookup: CDR1 SGHRS, CDR2 YFSETQ. The DNA of the CDR3 is TGCGCCAGCAACTCGGGAGGCGGGTTCACTGAAGCTTTCTTT. This translates into CASNSGGGFTEAFF.

The chain employs TRBV18 and TRBJ2-2, with D hard to call. Germline V gene lookup returns CDR1 KGHSH and CDR2 LQKENI. The CDR3 is 15 residues long. V gave up 1 base and J gave up 3 bases, with 9 bases separating them. The CDR3 loop is CASSPLHRDTGELFF. DNA for the CDR3: TGTGCCAGCTCACCACTTCACCGCGACACCGGGGAGCTGTTTTTT.

This chain links TRBV5-1 with TRBJ1-1, with D perhaps matching TRBD1 (5 bases). The CDR3 covers 13 residues. V was cut by 2 bases and J by 2 bases, with 7 bases left in between. Germline V gene sequence: CDR1 SGHRS, CDR2 YFSETQ. The DNA for the CDR3 is TGCGCCAGCAGCTTACAGGATAACACTGAAGCTTTCTTT. It encodes CASSLQDNTEAFF.

The chain uses TRBV19 and TRBJ2-7; 10 positions agree with TRBD2. Looked up from germline, CDR1 is LNHDA and CDR2 is SQIVND (reference sequence). This CDR3 has 15 residues. With V trimmed by 10 bases and J by 3 bases, 12 bases remained unmatched. The chain's CDR3 is CATGLAVGPNYEQYF. CDR3 nucleotides: TGTGCCACCGGACTAGCGGTGGGGCCAAACTACGAGCAGTACTTC.

The chain combines TRBV30 with TRBJ1-6, with unresolved D. The CDR3 extends over 12 amino acids. CDR1 GTSNPN and CDR2 SVGIG come from the germline V gene (reference sequence). The germline V and J ends were trimmed by 2 bases and 7 bases, with 6 bases remaining between them. CDR3: CAWSRENSPLHF. Written as DNA, the CDR3 is TGTGCCTGGAGTCGGGAAAATTCACCCCTCCACTTT.

This clone was observed once. The J gene is TRBJ1-2, the V gene TRBV18; possibly TRBD1 for D (5 bases). The CDR3 covers 15 residues. V was clipped by 6 bases and J by 0 bases, with 14 bases between them. Per the germline V gene, CDR1 is KGHSH and CDR2 is LQKENI. CDR3 amino acids: CASSQGRQSNYGYTF. The DNA of the CDR3 is TGTGCCAGCTCGCAAGGTCGACAGTCTAACTATGGCTACACCTTC.

The gene calls are TRBV27 and TRBJ2-7; tentative D call: TRBD1 (6 bases). The CDR3 is 15 amino acids. The V end was cut by 5 bases, the J end by 2 bases, with 16 bases between. Germline CDR1 reads MNHEY; CDR2 reads SMNVEV (reference sequence). The CDR3 DNA reads as TGTGCCAGCAGTCCGGAGACAGGCTCACCCTACGAGCAGTACTTC. It codes for CASSPETGSPYEQYF.

The chain links TRBV25-1 to TRBJ2-1; D is perhaps TRBD2 (6 bases). Germline CDR1 is MGHDK and CDR2 is SYGVNS. V was cut by 3 bases and J by 9 bases, with 12 bases left in between. This CDR3 has 13 residues. The CDR3 DNA sequence: TGTGCCAGCAGTGATTCTGGACTAATTGAGCAGTTCTTC. Residues: CASSDSGLIEQFF.

The J gene is TRBJ2-1, the V gene TRBV27; maybe TRBD1 (5 bases). This CDR3 is built from 15 residues. V lost 6 bases, J lost 9 bases, and 21 bases lay in between. Per germline, CDR1 MNHEY and CDR2 SMNVEV (reference sequence). CDR3: CASSPRAGPLLEQFF. The CDR3 nucleotides read TGTGCCAGCAGCCCACGGGCAGGGCCTCTCCTTGAGCAGTTCTTC.

This clone was recorded a few times. The chain links TRBV5-4 to TRBJ2-7, with D perhaps matching TRBD2 (6 bases). V was cut by 5 bases and J by 0 bases, with 15 bases left in between. The CDR3 has 15 amino acids. Germline assignment: CDR1 SGHNT and CDR2 YYREEE (reference sequence). The CDR3 is CASSFYGAGSYEQYF. DNA for the CDR3: TGTGCCAGCAGTTTCTACGGAGCGGGCTCCTACGAGCAGTACTTC.

V usage is TRBV11-3 and J usage is TRBJ2-2; D gene uncertain. Germline V gene lookup returns CDR1 SGHNT and CDR2 YENEEA. The CDR3 is 13 residues long. Trimming took 6 bases from V and 5 from J, leaving 10 bases between them. For the CDR3, the DNA is TGTGCCAGCAGGCAGTCGGAGACCGGGGAGCTGTTTTTT. It encodes CASRQSETGELFF.

The rearrangement joins TRBV6-2 or TRBV6-3 to TRBJ2-2, with 12 bases that match TRBD2. After removal of 4 bases from V and 6 bases from J, the junction contained 9 bases not matched to a gene. CDR1 is MNHEY, CDR2 SVGEGT, per germline. This CDR3 contains 17 residues. The CDR3 nucleotides read TGTGCCAGCAGTTCTAGCGGGAGGGCCCGAGGTCCCGGGGAGCTGTTTTTT. This encodes CASSSSGRARGPGELFF.

This chain joins TRBV5-1 and TRBJ2-3; 8 positions match TRBD2. This CDR3 has 14 residues. The junction had 4 bases not matched to a gene; V was cut back by 1 base and J by 6 bases. Germline V gives CDR1 SGHRS, CDR2 YFSETQ. CDR3 nucleotides: TGCGCCAGCAGCTTGCGAGCGGGAGCGGATACGCAGTATTTT. Protein product: CASSLRAGADTQYF.

In this sample, this clone turned up many times. V usage is TRBV3-1 (or the pseudogene TRBV3-2) and J usage is TRBJ1-1, with D hard to call. The germline gives CDR1 LGHDT, CDR2 YNNKEL (reference sequence). Trimming left V 3 bases short and J 5 bases short, with 10 bases between. The CDR3 covers 13 residues. CDR3 DNA: TGTGCCAGCAGCCACAATCCGGAGACTGAAGCTTTCTTT. Translating it yields CASSHNPETEAFF.

J is TRBJ2-1 and V is TRBV5-1; D might be TRBD1 (6 bases). The V gene's germline CDR1 is SGHRS and CDR2 YFSETQ. V dropped 3 bases and J dropped 7 bases, with 17 bases sitting between them. The CDR3 length is 15 residues. Here the CDR3 DNA reads TGCGCCAGCAGCTCAAGGGACACATTTTGGAATGAGCAGTTCTTC. Translation gives CASSSRDTFWNEQFF.

This chain links TRBV28 with TRBJ2-7; 9 nucleotides align to TRBD2. CDR1 MDHEN and CDR2 SYDVKM come from the germline V gene. This CDR3 region has 15 residues. After removal of 6 bases from V and 0 bases from J, the junction contained 6 bases not matched to a gene. CDR3 DNA: TGTGCCAGCAGCCTTAGCGGGAGTACCTCCTACGAGCAGTACTTC. Amino acids: CASSLSGSTSYEQYF.

This clone came up a few times. The gene calls are TRBV5-4 and TRBJ2-1; 16 bases map to TRBD2. The CDR3 consists of 16 residues. V was clipped by 2 bases and J by 8 bases; unmatched bases: 4. In germline, CDR1 is SGHNT, CDR2 YYREEE (reference sequence). Written as DNA, the CDR3 is TGTGCCAGCAGCTTAGGGACTAGCGGGAGGGGTCATGAGCAGTTCTTC. Its translation: CASSLGTSGRGHEQFF.

The V and J genes are TRBV4-1 and TRBJ1-1; no reliable D call. Trimming left V 4 bases short and J 3 bases short, with 24 bases between. The CDR3 is 18 amino acids. Germline V gene lookup returns CDR1 MGHRA and CDR2 YSYEKL. The CDR3 loop is CASSREAGSTSGYTEAFF. The DNA for the CDR3 is TGCGCCAGCAGCCGAGAGGCAGGCTCTACTTCGGGGTACACTGAAGCTTTCTTT.

This clone was counted once. The V call is TRBV5-1, the J call TRBJ2-1, with 12 bases lining up with TRBD2. Per the germline V gene, CDR1 is SGHRS and CDR2 is YFSETQ. This CDR3 spans 15 amino acids. J was trimmed by 9 bases and V by 0 bases; bases with no gene match: 4. CDR3 in amino acids: CASSLGLAGAGEQFF. CDR3 bases: TGCGCCAGCAGCTTGGGACTAGCGGGAGCCGGTGAGCAGTTCTTC.

J is TRBJ1-2 and V is TRBV28, with D perhaps TRBD1 (5 bases). The CDR3 runs 14 residues. V lost 2 bases to trimming and J lost 5 bases, with 12 bases between them. The V gene's germline CDR1 is MDHEN and CDR2 SYDVKM. The DNA for the CDR3 is TGTGCCAGCAGTTTAGTAGGGGTCACGTATGGCTACACCTTC. Translation: CASSLVGVTYGYTF.

In DNA, the CDR3 is TGTGCCAGCAGCGTTACAAGGGCACTAGCGCTAAACACCGGGGAGCTGTTTTTT. This gives the protein CASSVTRALALNTGELFF. The chain employs TRBV9 and TRBJ2-2, with 7 positions matching TRBD2. The V segment lost 2 bases and the J segment 2 bases; nucleotides outside the gene matches: 12. This CDR3 region has 18 residues. In germline, CDR1 is SGDLS, CDR2 YYNGEE.

V usage is TRBV27 and J usage is TRBJ2-7, with a possible D match to TRBD1 (5 bases). The V end lost 1 base, the J end lost 2 bases, and 15 bases lay between the germline ends. Germline loops: CDR1 MNHEY, CDR2 SMNVEV (reference sequence). The CDR3 length is 16 residues. The CDR3, as DNA: TGTGCCAGCAGTTTATTATTGCAGGGTAAAACCTACGAGCAGTACTTC. As protein: CASSLLLQGKTYEQYF.

V gene TRBV28 combines with J gene TRBJ2-1; 7 bases map to TRBD1. This CDR3 comprises 13 residues. With V trimmed by 8 bases and J by 4 bases, 5 bases remained unmatched. Per germline, CDR1 MDHEN and CDR2 SYDVKM. CDR3 sequence reads: CASYGGQYNEQFF. CDR3 coding DNA: TGTGCCAGCTATGGGGGACAGTACAATGAGCAGTTCTTC.

This clone showed up just once. The gene calls are TRBV7-3 and TRBJ2-7; 10 nucleotides agree with TRBD1. After removal of 5 bases from V and 3 bases from J, the junction contained 1 base not matched to a gene. Germline CDR1 and CDR2: SGHTA and FQGTGA. This CDR3 spans 13 amino acids. CDR3 amino acids: CASSRDRGYEQYF. DNA for the CDR3: TGTGCCAGCAGCCGGGACAGGGGCTACGAGCAGTACTTC.

The V and J genes are TRBV5-6 and TRBJ1-6; D is perhaps TRBD1 (5 bases). The germline gives CDR1 SGHDT, CDR2 YYEEEE. V was clipped by 0 bases and J by 3 bases, with 10 bases between them. The CDR3 sequence is 16 residues long. CDR3 DNA: TGTGCCAGCAGCTTGGAATTGGGGGGCTATAATTCACCCCTCCACTTT. This sequence encodes CASSLELGGYNSPLHF.

V usage is TRBV3-1 (or the pseudogene TRBV3-2) and J usage is TRBJ1-1, with TRBD1 matching 7 bases. V was pared by 4 bases and J by 12 bases, with 11 bases of the junction left unmatched. This CDR3 is 13 amino acids long. Germline V CDR1 and CDR2: LGHDT, YNNKEL (reference sequence). The CDR3: CASSPGQQLYPFF. In DNA, the CDR3 is TGTGCCAGCAGCCCGGGACAGCAGTTATATCCTTTCTTT.

In this sample, this clone turned up a few times. The chain carries TRBV4-1 and TRBJ1-1, with a weak D call TRBD1 (5 bases). The V gene's germline CDR1 is MGHRA and CDR2 YSYEKL. This CDR3 is built from 12 residues. Between the trimmed V and J ends, which lost 6 bases and 1 base, there was a span of 6 bases. The CDR3 region is CASRGPNTEAFF. Here the CDR3 DNA reads TGCGCCAGCAGGGGGCCGAACACTGAAGCTTTCTTT.